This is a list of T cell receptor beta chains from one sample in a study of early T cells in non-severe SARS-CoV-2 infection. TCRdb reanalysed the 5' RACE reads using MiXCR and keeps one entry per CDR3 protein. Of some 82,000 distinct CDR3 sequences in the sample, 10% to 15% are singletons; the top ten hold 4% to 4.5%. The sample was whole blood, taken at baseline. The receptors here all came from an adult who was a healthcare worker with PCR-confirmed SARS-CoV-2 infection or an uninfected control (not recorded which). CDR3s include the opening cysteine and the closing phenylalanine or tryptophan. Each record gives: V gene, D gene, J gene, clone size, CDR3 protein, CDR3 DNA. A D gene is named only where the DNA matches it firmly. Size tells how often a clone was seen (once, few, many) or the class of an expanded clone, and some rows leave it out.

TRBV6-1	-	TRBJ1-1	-	CATLPGPSILNTEAFF	TGTGCCACCCTCCCGGGGCCGAGCATTCTGAACACTGAAGCTTTCTTT
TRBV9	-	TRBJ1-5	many	CASSVDEGQPQHF	TGTGCCAGCAGCGTAGACGAGGGTCAGCCCCAGCATTTT
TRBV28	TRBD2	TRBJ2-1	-	CASRGTSGIRGYNEQFF	TGTGCCAGCAGGGGGACTAGCGGGATAAGGGGCTACAATGAGCAGTTCTTC
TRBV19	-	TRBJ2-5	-	CASSISPGLSETQYF	TGTGCCAGTAGTATCTCACCGGGCCTCTCGGAGACCCAGTACTTC
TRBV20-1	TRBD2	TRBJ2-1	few	CSARDLDTSGGPDEQFF	TGCAGTGCTAGAGACCTCGATACTAGCGGGGGGCCCGATGAGCAGTTCTTC
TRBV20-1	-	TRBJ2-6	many	CSARDSLGPGANVLTF	TGCAGTGCTAGAGATAGTCTGGGCCCTGGGGCCAACGTCCTGACTTTC
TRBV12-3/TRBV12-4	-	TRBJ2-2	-	CASSLGQTNTGELFF	TGTGCCAGCAGTTTGGGGCAGACGAACACCGGGGAGCTGTTTTTT
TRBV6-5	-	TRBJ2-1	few	CASRSHPNEQFF	TGTGCCAGCAGATCTCATCCCAATGAGCAGTTCTTC
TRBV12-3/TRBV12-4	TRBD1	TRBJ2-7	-	CATGTGNYEQYF	TGTGCCACCGGGACAGGTAACTACGAGCAGTACTTC
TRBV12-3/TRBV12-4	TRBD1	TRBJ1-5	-	CASSPRQGYGNQPQHF	TGTGCCAGCAGTCCGAGACAGGGGTACGGCAATCAGCCCCAGCATTTT
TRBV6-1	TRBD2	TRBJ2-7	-	CASSMGGYEQYF	TGTGCCAGCAGTATGGGGGGGTACGAGCAGTACTTC
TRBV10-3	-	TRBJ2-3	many	CAISGAEQGRTDTQYF	TGTGCCATCAGTGGGGCGGAGCAGGGGCGGACAGATACGCAGTATTTT
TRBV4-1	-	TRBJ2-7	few	CASSQDRGLYSYEQYF	TGCGCCAGCAGCCAAGATAGGGGACTCTACTCCTACGAGCAGTACTTC
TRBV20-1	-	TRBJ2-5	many	CSASSRLQETQYF	TGCAGTGCTAGCTCCAGGCTGCAAGAGACCCAGTACTTC
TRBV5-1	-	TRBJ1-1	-	CASSAQLEGAEAFF	TGCGCCAGCAGCGCACAATTGGAGGGCGCTGAAGCTTTCTTT
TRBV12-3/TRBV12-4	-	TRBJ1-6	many	CASSLQGPNSPLHF	TGTGCCAGCAGTTTACAGGGGCCTAATTCACCCCTCCACTTT
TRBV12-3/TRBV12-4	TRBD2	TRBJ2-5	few	CASSPTGSGRAGETQYF	TGTGCCAGCAGCCCCACGGGCAGCGGGAGGGCCGGGGAGACCCAGTACTTC
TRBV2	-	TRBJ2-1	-	CASLLGHPSYNEQFF	TGTGCCAGCCTGTTAGGACACCCATCCTACAATGAGCAGTTCTTC
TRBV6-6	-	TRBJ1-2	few	CASSYTDRPWHGYTF	TGTGCCAGCAGTTATACCGACAGACCGTGGCATGGCTACACCTTC
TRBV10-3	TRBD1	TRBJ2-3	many	CAIRSPGTVTDTQYF	TGTGCCATCAGATCTCCCGGGACAGTCACAGATACGCAGTATTTT
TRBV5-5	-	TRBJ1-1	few	CASSLDLSLPEAFF	TGTGCCAGCAGCTTGGATTTAAGTCTGCCTGAAGCTTTCTTT
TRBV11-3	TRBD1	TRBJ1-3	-	CASSTGQTSGNTIYF	TGTGCCAGCAGCACGGGACAGACCTCTGGAAACACCATATATTTT
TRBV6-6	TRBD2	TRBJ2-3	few	CASSPGLDSDTQYF	TGTGCCAGCAGTCCTGGACTAGACTCAGATACGCAGTATTTT
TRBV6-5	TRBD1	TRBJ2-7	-	CASSSPGQGAYEQYF	TGTGCCAGCAGTTCTCCGGGACAGGGGGCCTACGAGCAGTACTTC
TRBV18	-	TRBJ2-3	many	CASSPLAASTDTQYF	TGTGCCAGCTCACCTTTAGCGGCTAGCACAGATACGCAGTATTTT
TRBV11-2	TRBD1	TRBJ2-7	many	CASSFGRGNEQYF	TGTGCCAGCAGCTTTGGCAGGGGGAACGAGCAGTACTTC
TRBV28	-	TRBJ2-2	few	CASSPSRDTGELFF	TGTGCCAGCAGTCCCTCCAGGGACACCGGGGAGCTGTTTTTT
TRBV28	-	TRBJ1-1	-	CASSSGITEAFF	TGTGCCAGCAGTTCCGGCATTACTGAAGCTTTCTTT
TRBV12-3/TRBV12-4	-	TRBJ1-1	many	CASSFADLLVNTEAFF	TGTGCCAGCAGTTTCGCGGATCTTCTAGTGAACACTGAAGCTTTCTTT
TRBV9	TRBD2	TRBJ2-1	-	CASSGRLAGYNEQFF	TGTGCCAGCAGCGGGAGACTAGCGGGGTACAATGAGCAGTTCTTC
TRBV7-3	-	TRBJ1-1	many	CASSPRPGEAFF	TGTGCCAGCAGCCCGCGTCCGGGTGAAGCTTTCTTT
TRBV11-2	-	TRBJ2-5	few	CASSPQDYVGDQETQYF	TGTGCCAGCAGCCCCCAAGACTATGTGGGTGATCAAGAGACCCAGTACTTC
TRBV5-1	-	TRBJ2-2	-	CASSLQGGSPGELFF	TGCGCCAGCAGCTTGCAGGGCGGCTCTCCCGGGGAGCTGTTTTTT
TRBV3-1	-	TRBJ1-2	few	CASSQATAGVNGGYTF	TGTGCCAGCAGCCAAGCCACGGCAGGGGTGAATGGCGGCTACACCTTC
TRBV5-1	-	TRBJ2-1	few	CASSFTGLPNEQFF	TGCGCCAGCAGCTTTACCGGACTCCCAAATGAGCAGTTCTTC
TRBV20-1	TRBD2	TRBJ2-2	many	CSARAATSAPNTGELFF	TGCAGTGCTAGAGCAGCCACTAGCGCCCCGAACACCGGGGAGCTGTTTTTT
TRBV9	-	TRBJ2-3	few	CASSVGVDTQYF	TGTGCCAGCAGCGTAGGGGTAGATACGCAGTATTTT
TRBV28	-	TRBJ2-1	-	CASSPRPNPYNEQFF	TGTGCCAGCAGTCCTCGCCCTAACCCCTACAATGAGCAGTTCTTC
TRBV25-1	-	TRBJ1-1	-	CASSEWAGLNTEAFF	TGTGCCAGCAGTGAATGGGCGGGGCTGAACACTGAAGCTTTCTTT
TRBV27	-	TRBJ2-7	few	CASSLARGRQYYEQYF	TGTGCCAGCAGTTTAGCCCGGGGACGACAGTACTACGAGCAGTACTTC
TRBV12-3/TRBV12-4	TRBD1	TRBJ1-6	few	CASSPRTGWNSPLHF	TGTGCCAGCAGTCCCCGGACAGGGTGGAATTCACCCCTCCACTTT
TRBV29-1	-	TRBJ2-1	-	CSVEGLGGNEQFF	TGCAGCGTTGAGGGGCTAGGTGGTAATGAGCAGTTCTTC
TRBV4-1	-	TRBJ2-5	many	CASSQDLRTVETQYF	TGCGCCAGCAGCCAAGACCTCAGGACGGTGGAGACCCAGTACTTC
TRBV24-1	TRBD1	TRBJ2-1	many	CATSGTGQGESYNEQFF	TGTGCCACCAGTGGTACCGGACAGGGGGAGTCCTACAATGAGCAGTTCTTC
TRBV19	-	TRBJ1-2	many	CASSRGEDGYTF	TGTGCCAGTAGTAGGGGTGAGGACGGCTACACCTTC
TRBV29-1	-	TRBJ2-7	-	CSVVSLGRPYEQYF	TGCAGCGTTGTGTCGCTGGGCAGGCCCTACGAGCAGTACTTC
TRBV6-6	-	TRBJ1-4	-	CASSSYRVPNEKLFF	TGTGCCAGCAGTTCCTACAGGGTCCCTAATGAAAAACTGTTTTTT
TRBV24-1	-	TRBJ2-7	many	CATSGKSTYEQYF	TGTGCCACCAGTGGTAAGAGTACCTACGAGCAGTACTTC
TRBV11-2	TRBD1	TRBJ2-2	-	CASSSRTGVGYTGELFF	TGTGCCAGCAGCTCACGCACAGGGGTTGGGTACACCGGGGAGCTGTTTTTT
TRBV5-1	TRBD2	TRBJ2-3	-	CASSLSRREGDTQYF	TGCGCCAGCAGCTTGAGTCGAAGGGAGGGAGATACGCAGTATTTT